Given below is one TCR beta chain in context. V lost 0 bases, J lost 13 bases, and 11 bases stayed unmatched. Germline V lookup: CDR1 LGHNA, CDR2 YSLEER. The CDR3 runs to 16 residues. The method was immunoSEQ multiplex PCR; TCRdb's version includes in-frame clones alone and lacks a portion of them. This table has 85,000 to 130,000 clones, more than 90% appearing once. These data are taken from a study of blood T cell repertoires in COVID-19. The receptor was isolated from an older man with acute or convalescent COVID-19. The sample consisted of peripheral blood. This chain uses TRBV4-3 with TRBJ2-6, with 8 bases aligning to TRBD2. The CDR3 sequence is CASSQDLTGGNQVLTF. The CDR3 DNA reads as TGCGCCAGCAGCCAAGATTTAACGGGGGGGAATCAAGTCCTGACTTTC.